The sequence of this TCR beta chain was determined in a study of cytomegalovirus exposure and HLA in healthy donors (dated by TCRdb to 2016 to 2017). For the study in its entirety: An earlier analysis of some 550 of the donors reported 250 to 350 Gb of sequence data and 117 million unique TCR beta sequences from around 200 million T cells. An early release that covered 640 HLA-typed donors contained approximately 300 gigabases of sequencing data and about 93 million unique TCR sequences. The genetic ancestry cluster associated with self-reported Caucasian donors included 81% of the roughly 380 genotyped donors. The study aimed to test whether signatures of past pathogen exposure could be identified by cataloging public T cell receptors. The T cell repertoires of roughly 660 subjects were profiled by immunosequencing and related to cytomegalovirus serostatus. Besides the first cohort of approximately 670 subjects, a separate validation cohort made up of roughly 120 different subjects was used. The study combined high-throughput TCR immunosequencing, statistical association of individual TCRs with disease status, and machine learning to predict cytomegalovirus infection status. A later analysis re-examined previously published TCR beta repertoires from more than 550 donors and added high-resolution HLA genotyping to investigate patterns of TCR occurrence. Rather than using new phenotypic data, the later analysis identified candidate immune exposures from TCR beta sequences and from how often those sequences occurred across donors. An earlier analysis of 500 to 650 of the donors applied high-throughput TCR beta sequencing to assess whether each TCR beta V gene segment acted as functional or pseudogenic. Donor age, sex, ethnicity and CMV serostatus were compiled together with the repertoire data. A later genetic analysis used genome-wide SNP genotypes for about three fifths of the 666 donors, treating that subset as a discovery cohort. Every repertoire in the discovery cohort had been generated on one and the same sequencing platform. HLA typing included class I and class II loci at four-digit resolution. Typing coverage differed by locus: A, B, C, DRB1 and DQB1 were typed in about 620-630 donors, DQA1 in approximately 520, DPA1 in some 610, and DPB1 in about 450. Four to six DR-DQ haplotypes were handled as single units for association and clustering, since linkage in the cohort was strong. Among some 410 genotyped donors of the cohort, an average of approximately 240,000 unique TCR beta nucleotide sequences was sequenced per donor, of which approximately 19% were non-productive.

Points the paper makes about the study in general: Several of the top co-occurrence clusters appeared to be linked to parvovirus B19, influenza, CMV and Epstein-Barr virus, according to a later analysis. The earlier analysis of approximately 590 of the donors excluded some 15 rarely observed V segments, including chromosome 9 orphons, because counts were too low. The classifier was reported to diagnose cytomegalovirus status with high specificity and sensitivity in both the original cohort and the validation cohort. In a later analysis, the rate of TCR association differed among HLA loci, with DRB1 alleles having the most associated TCRs and HLA-C alleles having the fewest. An association between a missense DCLRE1C variant and V-gene and J-gene trimming of TCR beta chains was found in a later genetic analysis and replicated in an independent cohort. Most TCR sequences were seen in very few donors, while some public TCRs were found in many individuals. A few of the identified cytomegalovirus-associated TCR beta chains were confirmed in vitro to be specific for cytomegalovirus antigens. A further reported finding was that TCR beta sequences accurately predicted the HLA-A and HLA-B alleles for most subjects in the first cohort. Assigning TCR associations to individual alleles was difficult when HLA alleles, especially DR and DQ, strongly co-occurred. A later analysis found that most CMV-associated TCR beta chains appeared HLA-restricted, with HLA associations seemingly driven largely by CMV exposure. In an earlier analysis of about 550 of the donors, most TCR beta V segments were observed in productive rearrangements about 87% or about 30% of the time, broadly matching IMGT annotations. The study gave a list of about 170 TCR beta chains associated with cytomegalovirus. A later genetic analysis reported fewer N-insertions in productive TCRs among donors in an Asian-associated ancestry cluster than the roughly 690-donor mean. Immune exposure information for the cohort was limited to CMV serostatus. Linkage disequilibrium might explain the correlated functional status among segregating V segments, but an unknown experimental factor could not be ruled out. The presence/absence analyses assumed that sequencing depth was roughly uniform across donors, and that assumption may not be true. A cluster of highly shared sequence variants was judged likely to be a technical artifact of the sequencing pipeline. In a later analysis, some 17,000 TCR beta sequences were associated with specific HLA alleles at a false discovery rate of 0.05. It was suggested by the authors that the approach could potentially be generalized to other disease states and immunological phenotypes. Because HLA typing was missing for some donors at each locus, association tests included only the typed subset. The cohort was sequenced for TCR beta chains only, and without alpha or paired-chain data the features that could be detected were limited. In a later analysis, HLA-associated TCR beta chains showed more clonal expansion and lower generation probabilities than non-associated chains that were equally common. Some IMGT-functional V segments, including TRBV6-2 and TRBV6-3, could not be told apart with the 87-base-pair reads, so those segments were excluded.

Trimming takes 6 bases off V and 0 bases off J; junction bases not matched to a gene: 2. CDR1 is given as MNHEY and CDR2 as SVGAGI, both from the germline V gene. The CDR3 covers 14 residues, taking in both the cysteine and the phenylalanine. The kept DNA is CDR3 alone, 42 bases in frame from the first base. Libraries were prepared through the immunoSEQ multiplex PCR assay. The multiplex PCR relied on a mix of 60 forward primers for TCR Vbeta segments and 13 reverse primers for TCR Jbeta segments. The CDR3 region of rearranged TCR beta genes was amplified from genomic DNA by a multiplex PCR assay. On the Illumina HiSeq System, the amplified TCR beta libraries were sequenced as 87-base-pair reads. The study's own analysis went as follows. A later analysis tallied around 82 million unique TCR beta chains across the 666 repertoires, and approximately 12 million of those chains were shared by two or more donors. Raw reads were error-corrected and collapsed into unique sequences with a nearest-neighbor algorithm that merged closely related sequences to remove PCR and sequencing errors. V, D and J gene segments were assigned by aligning CDR3 sequences to IMGT reference sequences. For a sequence to be retained, a match of at least six nucleotides was required to both a V gene segment and a J gene segment. A rearrangement was called productive if the CDR3 had no stop codons and remained in frame with V and J, and every other rearrangement was called non-productive. Following IMGT convention, CDR3 was defined as the stretch from the second conserved V-encoded cysteine up to the conserved J-encoded phenylalanine. In an earlier analysis of around 640 of the donors, sequences lacking an unambiguous match to a single V gene segment were excluded. In an earlier analysis of 587 of the donors, V segments were called functional above 56.7% productive rearrangements and were called segregating when the between-donor standard deviation exceeded 5%. A statistical classification framework was developed to diagnose cytomegalovirus status using the catalog of TCR beta chain sequences. In a later analysis, V and J genes were assigned by comparing TCR nucleotide sequences against IMGT/GENE-DB human TR gene sequences. In a later analysis, CDR3 sequences and most-parsimonious VDJ recombination scenarios were assigned using the TCRdist pipeline. In a later analysis, each TCR beta chain was defined by its CDR3 amino acid sequence together with its V-gene family, and reads lacking a unique V-gene family were excluded. A later analysis removed 592 highly shared, low-generation-probability nucleotide sequences to deal with suspected cross-contamination and a sequencing artifact. For each public chain, a later analysis derived a clonal expansion index from normalized ranks of inferred template counts within each repertoire. Generation probabilities in a later analysis came from a VDJ recombination model fitted to out-of-frame rearrangements, and those results were checked against IGoR. In a later analysis, hypergeometric tests were used to score TCR-TCR, TCR-HLA and TCR-CMV co-occurrence, with a repertoire-size bias correction applied to TCR pairs. To estimate false discovery rates, a later analysis permuted the HLA or CMV assignments 20 times. In a later analysis, co-occurring TCRs were grouped using DBSCAN, and TCRdist sequence similarity was added for clustering within HLA-allele-positive subsets. Repertoires with fewer than 30,000 or more than 120,000 public chains, plus five repertoires with anomalous nucleotide sharing, were excluded from co-occurrence clustering. TCRdb carries this immuneACCESS record with in-frame sequences only. Its versions omit some clonotypes, under half of them owing to an unresolved V gene in the studies checked, with the rest unexplained. The V and J calls and clone size come from that table; D and trimming were worked out from the DNA. Here the sample has 180,000 or so clones; about 75% occur a single time. The ten biggest clones cover about 7.6% of the sample.

This clone was picked up a small number of times. Its target antigen remains unknown. Per-nucleotide qualities are absent, and no much larger clonotype sits a single base away. The cohort was made up of roughly 670 healthy bone marrow donors. All cohort members were sampled while nominally healthy, although unrecorded immune exposures were likely present. The donor tested CMV seropositive, placing the donor among the roughly 300 seropositive members of the cohort. Each donor provided a peripheral blood sample, and peripheral blood mononuclear cells were used for TCR beta sequencing. Genomic DNA was extracted from the blood cell samples with the Qiagen DNeasy Blood Extraction Kit.

Sequencing was done on a sample of PBMCs. The source of this sequence is a woman between 35 and 50 years old in good health and CMV-seropositive. The chain was built from TRBV6-5 and TRBJ2-1; 7 bases in the middle match TRBD2. The DNA sequence is TGTGCCAGCAGCGGGGGGAGCTCCTACAATGAGCAGTTCTTC. This yields the protein CASSGGSSYNEQFF.